This is a list of T cell receptor beta chains from one sample in a study of glioma-infiltrating T cells after dendritic cell vaccination. The repertoire was sequenced with immunoSEQ multiplex PCR; TCRdb's copy has only in-frame clones and lacks some. The sample lists 80,000 to 100,000 clones; about 80% were seen once. Sequenced here: blood, sampled before dendritic cell vaccination. Source of these receptors: a human donor with glioblastoma. Both conserved end residues are part of each CDR3. Fields, in order: clone size, J gene, D gene, V gene, CDR3 protein, CDR3 DNA. D genes are given only for firm matches. Clone size is not always given. Where it is, it says once, few, many or a class for expanded clones.

>-|TRBJ2-3|-|TRBV29-1
CSVDLRLDTQYF
TGCAGCGTTGACCTCAGACTCGATACGCAGTATTTT
>-|TRBJ1-2|TRBD1|TRBV7-3
CASSLSGQGPGTF
TGTGCCAGCAGCTTATCGGGACAGGGGCCAGGCACCTTC
>-|TRBJ2-1|-|TRBV5-1
CASSLISGTYNEQFF
TGCGCCAGCAGTCTAATCTCAGGGACCTACAATGAGCAGTTCTTC
>-|TRBJ2-3|TRBD2|TRBV6-4
CASSDGGGPDTQYF
TGTGCCAGCAGTGACGGGGGAGGGCCAGATACGCAGTATTTT
>few|TRBJ1-5|-|TRBV19
CASSIIPISNQPQHF
TGTGCCAGTAGTATAATCCCAATTAGCAATCAGCCCCAGCATTTT
>few|TRBJ1-4|TRBD1|TRBV6-4
CASSPGQAVNEKLFF
TGTGCCAGCAGTCCGGGACAGGCAGTTAATGAAAAACTGTTTTTT
>-|TRBJ2-7|-|TRBV4-1
CASSPSFLSSYEQYF
TGCGCCAGCAGCCCTTCTTTTCTGAGCTCCTACGAGCAGTACTTC
>-|TRBJ2-5|TRBD2|TRBV2
CASSGLAGLQETQYF
TGTGCCAGCAGTGGACTAGCGGGACTCCAAGAGACCCAGTACTTC
>few|TRBJ1-1|-|TRBV2
CASSDGFFPNTEAFF
TGTGCCAGCAGTGACGGGTTCTTCCCGAACACTGAAGCTTTCTTT
>-|TRBJ2-5|-|TRBV21-1
CASSKVLTRDCQETQYF
TGTGCCAGCAGCAAAGTTCTAACCCGGGACTGCCAAGAGACCCAGTACTTC
>few|TRBJ2-7|TRBD2|TRBV7-9
CASSLVGLAVSEQYF
TGTGCCAGCAGCTTAGTGGGACTAGCGGTATCCGAGCAGTACTTC
>-|TRBJ1-1|-|TRBV30
CAWSFFSTEAFF
TGTGCCTGGAGTTTTTTCAGCACTGAAGCTTTCTTT
>few|TRBJ1-1|TRBD1|TRBV29-1
CSVGVPGQRAFF
TGCAGCGTTGGGGTACCGGGACAGAGAGCTTTCTTT
>-|TRBJ1-1|TRBD1|TRBV5-1
CASSFGQGGTEAFF
TGCGCCAGCAGCTTCGGACAGGGGGGGACTGAAGCTTTCTTT
>few|TRBJ2-7|TRBD2|TRBV7-9
CASSPSGSGEWGEQYF
TGTGCCAGCAGCCCCTCGGGTAGCGGGGAATGGGGCGAGCAGTACTTC
>-|TRBJ1-4|TRBD1|TRBV9
CASSTGTGPREKLFF
TGTGCCAGCAGCACCGGGACAGGGCCGCGTGAAAAACTGTTTTTT
>-|TRBJ2-7|TRBD1|TRBV5-4
CASSPTPDRVFYEQYF
TGTGCCAGCAGCCCAACCCCCGACAGGGTTTTCTACGAGCAGTACTTC
>-|TRBJ2-7|TRBD2|TRBV18
CASSPSLAGDNEQYF
TGTGCCAGCTCACCGAGTTTAGCGGGAGATAACGAGCAGTACTTC
>few|TRBJ2-2|TRBD2|TRBV28
CASSHYPLLAGNTGELFF
TGTGCCAGCAGCCACTACCCACTACTAGCGGGGAACACCGGGGAGCTGTTTTTT
>-|TRBJ1-1|TRBD1|TRBV28
CASSSRTGGNTEAFF
TGTGCCAGCAGTTCTAGGACAGGGGGGAACACAGAAGCTTTCTTT
>few|TRBJ1-1|-|TRBV5-1
CASSLDSWNTEAFF
TGCGCCAGCAGCCTGGACTCCTGGAACACTGAAGCTTTCTTT
>-|TRBJ2-1|TRBD2|TRBV4-1
CASSDRLLAGGPMEQFF
TGCGCCAGCAGCGACCGTCTACTAGCGGGAGGGCCTATGGAACAGTTCTTC
>-|TRBJ1-2|-|TRBV5-4
CASSRGGANYGYTF
TGTGCCAGCAGCCGAGGGGGGGCTAACTATGGCTACACCTTC
>-|TRBJ1-6|TRBD1|TRBV23-1
CASSEEGGTGGEYRSPLHF
TGCGCCAGCAGCGAGGAGGGTGGGACAGGGGGCGAGTATCGATCACCCCTCCACTTT
>few|TRBJ1-3|-|TRBV5-1
CASSLGPDGERNTIYF
TGCGCCAGCAGCTTGGGGCCTGACGGGGAAAGAAACACCATATATTTT
>-|TRBJ1-6|TRBD1|TRBV6-5
CASSFTGGDSPLHF
TGTGCCAGCAGTTTCACAGGGGGGGATTCACCCCTCCACTTT
>few|TRBJ2-5|TRBD1|TRBV7-9
CASTVPTGAYKETQYF
TGTGCCAGCACCGTGCCCACAGGGGCCTACAAAGAGACCCAGTACTTC
>-|TRBJ2-3|TRBD2|TRBV2
CASKPSGPDTQYF
TGTGCCAGCAAACCTAGCGGGCCAGATACGCAGTATTTT
>-|TRBJ1-5|-|TRBV5-1
CASSLGDKNQPQHF
TGCGCCAGCAGCCTCGGGGACAAGAATCAGCCCCAGCATTTT
>-|TRBJ2-3|-|TRBV19
CASRQPASTDTQYF
TGTGCCAGTCGACAGCCAGCTAGCACAGATACGCAGTATTTT
>-|TRBJ1-3|-|TRBV11-2
CASSIAEGGNTIYF
TGTGCCAGCAGTATAGCGGAGGGCGGAAACACCATATATTTT
>once|TRBJ2-1|-|TRBV30
CAWREVNEQFF
TGTGCCTGGCGAGAGGTGAATGAGCAGTTCTTC
>-|TRBJ2-7|-|TRBV5-4
CASSLDKSSSYEQYF
TGTGCCAGCAGCTTAGACAAATCCAGCTCCTACGAGCAGTACTTC
>once|TRBJ1-5|-|TRBV11-2
CASSLVPGDTPSF
TGTGCCAGCAGCTTAGTCCCCGGGGACACCCCAAGTTTT
>-|TRBJ1-1|TRBD1|TRBV18
CASSPSDRAGRGLNTEAFF
TGTGCCAGCTCACCATCGGACAGGGCGGGGAGGGGATTGAACACTGAAGCTTTCTTT
>-|TRBJ1-2|TRBD1|TRBV10-2
CASRRGGTGGAEGYTF
TGCGCCAGCAGGCGAGGAGGGACAGGGGGCGCCGAGGGCTACACCTTC
>few|TRBJ2-1|TRBD2|TRBV7-3
CASSSTSGDYNEQFF
TGTGCCAGCAGCTCGACTAGCGGGGATTACAATGAGCAGTTCTTC
>-|TRBJ1-4|TRBD1|TRBV19
CASSIRQGLNEKLFF
TGTGCCAGTAGTATTCGACAGGGCCTAAATGAAAAACTGTTTTTT
>-|TRBJ2-2|TRBD2|TRBV7-9
CASSFNWGLAGSGELFF
TGTGCCAGCAGCTTTAATTGGGGACTAGCGGGATCCGGGGAGCTGTTTTTT
>-|TRBJ2-3|TRBD2|TRBV5-1
CASSFVVGLAADTQYF
TGCGCCAGCAGCTTTGTGGTCGGACTAGCGGCAGATACGCAGTATTTT
>-|TRBJ2-7|-|TRBV14
CASSQDIRQGIWYEQYF
TGTGCCAGCAGCCAAGATATTCGGCAGGGAATTTGGTACGAGCAGTACTTC
>once|TRBJ2-7|TRBD1|TRBV28
CASNRQGAYEQYF
TGTGCCAGCAATAGACAGGGGGCCTACGAGCAGTACTTC
>once|TRBJ1-2|TRBD1|TRBV4-2
CASSQANRDSDYGYTF
TGTGCCAGCAGCCAAGCTAACCGGGACAGCGATTATGGCTACACCTTC
>-|TRBJ2-2|-|TRBV29-1
CSAGRLGPGELFF
TGCAGCGCCGGTCGACTAGGGCCCGGGGAGCTGTTTTTT
>-|TRBJ1-3|-|TRBV6-1
CASSERGAGNTIYF
TGTGCCAGCAGTGAGCGGGGAGCCGGAAACACCATATATTTT
>-|TRBJ2-5|TRBD1|TRBV27
CASSSTGGPYQETQYF
TGTGCCAGCAGTTCAACAGGGGGCCCGTACCAAGAGACCCAGTACTTC
>-|TRBJ1-5|-|TRBV5-1
CASSLAGGVNQPQHF
TGCGCCAGCAGCTTGGCAGGAGGAGTCAATCAGCCCCAGCATTTT
>-|TRBJ1-5|TRBD1|TRBV6-4
CASRDVTRDSPYSNQPQHF
TGTGCCAGCAGGGACGTCACCCGGGACAGCCCATATAGCAATCAGCCCCAGCATTTT
>-|TRBJ2-4|-|TRBV28
CASSSELAKNIQYF
TGTGCCAGCAGTTCCGAGTTAGCCAAAAACATTCAGTACTTC
>-|TRBJ2-7|-|TRBV2
CASSEGGEQYF
TGTGCCAGCAGTGAGGGGGGCGAGCAGTACTTC
>-|TRBJ1-1|TRBD1|TRBV27
CASRTGGRTEAFF
TGTGCCAGCAGAACAGGGGGCCGAACTGAAGCTTTCTTT
>-|TRBJ1-5|-|TRBV10-3
CAISESRGLGNQPQHF
TGTGCCATCAGTGAGTCGCGGGGCCTCGGGAATCAGCCCCAGCATTTT
>-|TRBJ2-3|-|TRBV4-1
CASSRISGSTDTQYF
TGCGCCAGCAGCCGGATTAGCGGTAGCACAGATACGCAGTATTTT
>-|TRBJ2-5|-|TRBV29-1
CSSRRQETQYF
TGCAGCTCAAGGAGGCAAGAGACCCAGTACTTC
>-|TRBJ2-5|-|TRBV1
CTSSGTRAGPWETQYF
TGCACCAGCAGCGGGACTCGAGCGGGTCCGTGGGAGACCCAGTACTTC